This T cell receptor (beta chain) is drawn from a study of blood T cell repertoires in COVID-19. Study at large: PBMCs, B-cell-depleted T cells, or T cells provided the cDNA or gDNA that made up the material.

With 5 bases removed from V and 5 bases from J, the gap between germline ends came to 9 bases. The CDR3 sequence is 12 residues long. Germline values: CDR1 SGHNT, CDR2 YENEEA. Profiling relied on immunoSEQ multiplex PCR, and the TCRdb table lists in-frame clones only, not all of them. Among some 130,000 clones listed, approximately 80% were seen once. The sequence derives from a human donor in a cohort sampled during active COVID-19. The chain combines TRBV11-3 with TRBJ2-5; D is ambiguous. Sequenced input: peripheral blood. CDR3 DNA: TGTGCCAGCAGCCTACGTGCGGAGACCCAGTACTTC. As protein: CASSLRAETQYF.